A selection of T cell receptor beta chains follows, all from one sample in a study of shared clonotypes between healthy human individuals. Using immunoSEQ multiplex PCR, the repertoire was profiled, and TCRdb retains in-frame clones only, with some absent. The sample records 2 million to 2.5 million clones, about 95% being singletons. Sequencing was performed on naive CD8+ T cells sorted from blood. The receptors here all came from a man aged 18-30 years in good health. The CDR3 runs from the conserved cysteine through the conserved F or W.

CDR3aa	v_gene	j_gene
CATSRAGENSPLHF	TRBV15	TRBJ1-6
CASSSMETEAFF	TRBV5-6	TRBJ1-1
CSVEDDGDRSYNEQFF	TRBV29-1	TRBJ2-1
CASRYTGENGYTF	TRBV27	TRBJ1-2
CASSEANGESYEQYF	TRBV6-1	TRBJ2-7
CASSLVAGDSPLHF	TRBV7-9	TRBJ1-6
CASSQVGTSGTQYF	TRBV4-1	TRBJ2-5
CASSELGGGGETQYF	TRBV2	TRBJ2-5
CASSLAPGETQYF	TRBV11-2	TRBJ2-5
CASSLAFSGRVYNEQFF	TRBV11-2	TRBJ2-1
CASSEAEAYGYTF	TRBV10-1	TRBJ1-2
CAVTRTGDFHEQFF	TRBV30	TRBJ2-1
CASSLGWEQEPIKNIQYF	TRBV7-2	TRBJ2-4
CASSSLGTDGDYGYTF	TRBV19	TRBJ1-2
CASSPWVGNTEAFF	TRBV7-2	TRBJ1-1
CASSSGLAGAPRYF	TRBV5-5	TRBJ2-5
CASSLDLAVNTGELFF	TRBV11-2	TRBJ2-2
CASTWDRTNTGELFF	TRBV2	TRBJ2-2
CASSQQTGQNTEAFF	TRBV4-1	TRBJ1-1
CASSFLDRGYTF	TRBV7-9	TRBJ1-2
CASSEWSDTRTGHEAFF	TRBV25-1	TRBJ1-1
CAIEPESSGNTIYF	TRBV10-3	TRBJ1-3
CASSLAGGLGYTF	TRBV5-6	TRBJ1-2
CASSYPGANYEQYF	TRBV6-6	TRBJ2-7
CASSVRGSYNEQFF	TRBV2	TRBJ2-1
CASSFGLVWYEQFF	TRBV7-9	TRBJ2-1
CASTERREIYNSPLHF	TRBV19	TRBJ1-6
CASSQPGTGYTEAFF	TRBV6-6	TRBJ1-1
CASSLASAGPLYGYTF	TRBV7-9	TRBJ1-2
CASRGAGETQYF	TRBV7-9	TRBJ2-5
CASSQAPGLVYEQYF	TRBV4-1	TRBJ2-7
CASSPPRGDTEAFF	TRBV9	TRBJ1-1
CASSERGGSTDTQYF	TRBV19	TRBJ2-3
CASGIRFDGYTF	TRBV28	TRBJ1-2
CASSPGMGLLYEQYF	TRBV5-1	TRBJ2-7
CASSIGPGGPYNEQFF	TRBV19	TRBJ2-1
CASREGRSPDTEAFF	TRBV7-6	TRBJ1-1
CASSPRVGYEQYF	TRBV6-1	TRBJ2-7
CASSERQGWQPQHF	TRBV4-1	TRBJ1-5